Below are 27 T cell receptor beta chains sequenced from a single sample in a study of T cell responses to AZD1222 COVID-19 vaccine. This table comes from immunoSEQ multiplex PCR, and its TCRdb copy is limited to in-frame clones, with some not included. The sample has roughly 65,000 clones; approximately 82% are singletons. The specimen was peripheral blood, collected 28 days after the second AZD1222 dose. The receptor set was obtained from an adult who received the AZD1222 COVID-19 vaccine.

The chain couples TRBV20-1 to TRBJ1-5; D call uncertain. The CDR3 covers 10 residues. The V gene lost 5 bases and the J gene lost 4 bases, with 3 bases spanning the gap. Germline V gene lookup returns CDR1 DFQATT and CDR2 SNEGSKA (reference sequence). The CDR3 protein is CSAGNQPQHF. Here the CDR3 DNA reads TGCAGTGCTGGTAATCAGCCCCAGCATTTT.

The V call is TRBV11-3, the J call TRBJ1-3; D is unresolved. The V end was cut by 0 bases, the J end by 0 bases, with 9 bases between. The germline gives CDR1 SGHNT, CDR2 YENEEA. CDR3 length equals 16 residues. CDR3 sequence: CASSLDTTGSGNTIYF. Written as DNA, the CDR3 is TGTGCCAGCAGCTTAGACACCACGGGCTCTGGAAACACCATATATTTT.

The chain uses TRBV4-1 and TRBJ2-1; 10 nucleotides line up with TRBD1. CDR3 length: 15 amino acids. CDR1 is MGHRA, CDR2 YSYEKL, per germline. The V gene end was trimmed by 0 bases and the J gene end by 9 bases; junction bases not matched to a gene: 5. CDR3 loop: CASSQEETGGREQFF. The CDR3 bases are TGCGCCAGCAGCCAAGAAGAGACAGGGGGCCGTGAGCAGTTCTTC.

This chain joins TRBV6-5 and TRBJ1-6, with D unresolved. The V gene's germline CDR1 is MNHEY and CDR2 SVGAGI. V was trimmed by 1 base and J by 9 bases, leaving 16 bases between them. This CDR3 has 16 amino acids. The CDR3 protein is CASSYFHGGATSPLHF. CDR3 nucleotides: TGTGCCAGCAGTTACTTCCATGGAGGCGCGACTTCACCCCTCCACTTT.

The CDR3 DNA is TGTGCCAGCACCTGGGGAGGGAGCTCCTACGAGCAGTACTTC. Translating it yields CASTWGGSSYEQYF. The rearrangement links TRBV14 to TRBJ2-7; 7 nucleotides agree with TRBD2. This CDR3 region has 14 residues. From germline, CDR1 is SGHDN and CDR2 FVKESK. The V and J ends lost 7 bases and 0 bases, in that order; junction bases with no gene match: 6. The variable domain in full, completed from reference TRBV14 and TRBJ2-7, reads EAGVTQFPSHSVIEKGQTVTLRCDPISGHDNLYWYRRVMGKEIKFLLHFVKESKQDESGMPNNRFLAERTGGTYSTLKVQPAELEDSGVYFCASTWGGSSYEQYFGPGTRLTVT.

The V call is TRBV9, the J call TRBJ2-5; D not certain. V lost 0 bases, J lost 7 bases, and 10 bases lay in between. The length of the CDR3 is 13 residues. CDR1 and CDR2 (germline): SGDLS, YYNGEE. The CDR3: CASSVDGLGTQYF. The CDR3, as DNA: TGTGCCAGCAGCGTAGATGGGCTTGGGACCCAGTACTTC. Drawing the rest from reference TRBV9 and TRBJ2-5, the complete variable domain is DSGVTQTPKHLITATGQRVTLRCSPRSGDLSVYWYQQSLDQGLQFLIQYYNGEERAKGNILERFSAQQFPDLHSELNLSSLELGDSALYFCASSVDGLGTQYFGPGTRLLVL.

The chain couples TRBV2 to TRBJ2-1; 14 bases match TRBD2. V was clipped by 6 bases and J by 10 bases; unmatched bases: 8. The CDR3 runs 15 residues. From germline, CDR1 is SNHLY and CDR2 FYNNEI. The CDR3 coding sequence is TGTGCCAGCAGCCCCAGACTAGCGGGGGGGCAAGAGCAGTTCTTC. Translating it yields CASSPRLAGGQEQFF.

The chain uses TRBV29-1 and TRBJ2-1; 12 nucleotides agree with TRBD2. Germline V CDR1 and CDR2: SQVTM, ANQGSEA. This CDR3 comprises 12 residues. V gave up 7 bases and J gave up 6 bases; unmatched junction bases: 1. CDR3 sequence: CSASGRANEQFF. Written as DNA, the CDR3 is TGCAGCGCTAGCGGGAGGGCCAATGAGCAGTTCTTC.

The chain has TRBV18 and TRBJ1-4; D unresolved. This CDR3 is 15 amino acids long. V gave up 6 bases and J gave up 8 bases, with 19 bases separating them. Germline V lookup: CDR1 KGHSH, CDR2 LQKENI. As DNA, the CDR3 is TGTGCCAGCTCGCCCGACTGGTTTGGAGGGGAAAAACTGTTTTTT. Translation: CASSPDWFGGEKLFF.

V and J are TRBV2 and TRBJ1-4; D might be TRBD1 (6 bases). The CDR3 runs to 14 residues. Germline values: CDR1 SNHLY, CDR2 FYNNEI. V lost 8 bases and J lost 8, with 18 bases in between. The CDR3, as DNA: TGTGCCAGCCTCCTAGGGGGGAACGACGAAAAACTGTTTTTT. Residues: CASLLGGNDEKLFF.

The chain uses TRBV2 and TRBJ2-7; TRBD2 aligns across 7 bases. Unmatched junction bases numbered 14, after V lost 7 bases and J lost 5 bases. This CDR3 is 15 amino acids long. Germline CDR1 reads SNHLY; CDR2 reads FYNNEI. The CDR3 coding sequence is TGTGCCAGCATTAGGCCTCGAGGGAGGGTCGACGAGCAGTACTTC. Protein: CASIRPRGRVDEQYF.

The gene calls are TRBV2 and TRBJ1-4; no definite D call. The V gene lost 10 bases and the J gene lost 4 bases, with 13 bases spanning the gap. From germline, CDR1 is SNHLY and CDR2 FYNNEI. This CDR3 has 13 amino acids. The DNA of the CDR3 is TGTGCCACCGCTAAGGAGCATAATGAAAAACTGTTTTTT. It encodes CATAKEHNEKLFF.

This clone was observed once. The CDR3 here is CAISGTGSDEQFF. The DNA for the CDR3 is TGTGCCATCAGTGGGACAGGGTCCGATGAGCAGTTCTTC. This chain connects TRBV10-3 to TRBJ2-1; 8 nucleotides match TRBD1. The length of the CDR3 is 13 residues. V gave up 4 bases and J gave up 8 bases; unmatched junction bases: 4. Germline CDR1 and CDR2: ENHRY and SYGVKD.

CDR3 region: CASSQGRSTDTQYF. Here the CDR3 DNA reads TGTGCCAGCAGCCAGGGACGTAGCACAGATACGCAGTATTTT. V gene TRBV5-4 combines with J gene TRBJ2-3; D is possibly TRBD1 or TRBD2 (5 bases each). The CDR3 totals 14 residues. V was pared by 4 bases and J by 0 bases, with 9 bases between. Germline-derived CDR1 and CDR2 are SGHNT and YYREEE (reference sequence). The full variable domain, rest sourced from reference TRBV5-4 and TRBJ2-3, is ETGVTQSPTHLIKTRGQQVTLRCSSQSGHNTVSWYQQALGQGPQFIFQYYREEENGRGNFPPRFSGLQFPNYSSELNVNALELDDSALYLCASSQGRSTDTQYFGPGTRLTVL.

V and J are TRBV10-1 and TRBJ2-7, with D possibly called TRBD1 or TRBD2 (5 bases each). Germline CDR1 WNHNN, CDR2 SYGVQD (reference sequence). V gave up 5 bases and J gave up 5 bases, with 13 bases separating them. CDR3 length: 13 residues. Here the CDR3 reads CASSLRLGDEQYF. In DNA form, the CDR3 reads TGCGCCAGCAGTCTTCGACTGGGGGACGAGCAGTACTTC.

V and J are TRBV2 and TRBJ1-5, with D perhaps matching TRBD1 (5 bases). This CDR3 comprises 15 residues. The V end was cut by 5 bases, the J end by 0 bases, with 11 bases between. Germline CDR1 is SNHLY and CDR2 is FYNNEI. CDR3 DNA sequence: TGTGCCAGCAGTCAGAACAGGTATAGCAATCAGCCCCAGCATTTT. Its protein product is CASSQNRYSNQPQHF.

The chain joins TRBV5-4 to TRBJ1-3; tentative D call: TRBD1 (5 bases). Germline-derived CDR1 and CDR2 are SGHNT and YYREEE (reference sequence). The CDR3 sequence is 14 residues long. V was cut by 4 bases and J by 4 bases, with 12 bases left in between. CDR3 amino acids: CASSGRDRGNTIYF. The CDR3, as DNA: TGTGCCAGCAGCGGACGGGACCGCGGAAACACCATATATTTT.

The rearrangement uses TRBV11-1 and TRBJ2-5; 9 positions match TRBD2. V lost 5 bases, J lost 5 bases, and 3 bases stayed unmatched. CDR1 and CDR2 (germline): SGHAT, FQDESV (reference sequence). The CDR3 spans 13 residues. CDR3 sequence: CASSAGLAETQYF. In nucleotides, the CDR3 is TGTGCCAGCAGCGCCGGACTAGCGGAGACCCAGTACTTC.

The chain combines TRBV10-3 with TRBJ1-5; 9 nucleotides agree with TRBD1. This CDR3 has 16 amino acids. Germline-derived CDR1 and CDR2 are ENHRY and SYGVKD. V shed 3 bases, J shed 6 bases, and the junction held 9 bases outside the gene matches. The CDR3 protein is CAISEEQGAPGQPQHF. The CDR3 DNA reads TGTGCCATCAGTGAAGAACAGGGGGCGCCGGGTCAGCCCCAGCATTTT.

This sequence joins TRBV7-9 and TRBJ2-6; 8 bases are a match to TRBD2. V shed 6 bases, J shed 3 bases, and the junction held 4 bases outside the gene matches. The germline CDR1 and CDR2 sequences are SEHNR and FQNEAQ (reference sequence). The CDR3 loop spans 15 amino acids. CDR3 sequence: CASRSGGFGANVLTF. The CDR3 nucleotides are TGTGCCAGCAGAAGCGGGGGCTTTGGGGCCAACGTCCTGACTTTC.

The V and J genes are TRBV18 and TRBJ2-7, with 7 nucleotides matching TRBD1. The CDR3 covers 15 residues. Losses at the gene ends were 5 bases for V and 0 bases for J; bases not matched to a gene: 7. CDR1 KGHSH and CDR2 LQKENI come from the germline V gene. CDR3 nucleotides: TGTGCCAGCTCAGAGGGACAGTCCCGCTCCTACGAGCAGTACTTC. It codes for CASSEGQSRSYEQYF. The full variable domain, completed using reference TRBV18 and TRBJ2-7, is NAGVMQNPRHLVRRRGQEARLRCSPMKGHSHVYWYRQLPEEGLKFMVYLQKENIIDESGMPKERFSAEFPKEGPSILRIQQVVRGDSAAYFCASSEGQSRSYEQYFGPGTRLTVT.

The CDR3 here is CASSLGTGGYGYTF. In DNA form, the CDR3 reads TGCGCCAGCAGCTTGGGTACAGGGGGATATGGCTACACCTTC. The genes are TRBV5-1 and TRBJ1-2; 8 bases map to TRBD1. Germline V gene sequence: CDR1 SGHRS, CDR2 YFSETQ. CDR3 size: 14 residues. V lost 0 bases to trimming and J lost 5 bases; unmatched junction nucleotides: 3.

This clone occurred once. This rearrangement joins TRBV11-3 to TRBJ2-3, with D unclear. This CDR3 comprises 13 residues. Trimming shortened V by 4 bases and J by 6 bases, and 11 bases separated the two germline ends. Germline-derived CDR1 and CDR2 are SGHNT and YENEEA. In DNA form, the CDR3 reads TGTGCCAGCAGCTCCTTCTTAGTGGATACGCAGTATTTT. It encodes CASSSFLVDTQYF.

This chain links TRBV6-5 with TRBJ1-1; TRBD1 is a possible D gene (6 bases). This CDR3 has 14 amino acids. Trimming took off 7 bases at V and 7 bases at J, with 19 bases between the two ends. CDR1 and CDR2 from the germline V gene are MNHEY and SVGAGI. The CDR3 DNA sequence: TGTGCCAGCACCCCTCTGGGGGGGCTCGATGAAGCTTTCTTT. Protein product: CASTPLGGLDEAFF.

The rearrangement joins TRBV25-1 to TRBJ1-3; weak D call: TRBD1 (6 bases). CDR3 size: 16 residues. V was shortened by 6 bases and J by 0 bases, with 15 bases between the two germline ends. From germline, CDR1 is MGHDK and CDR2 SYGVNS. In DNA form, the CDR3 reads TGTGCCAGCAGCTCTTCAGGGGTTTACTCTGGAAACACCATATATTTT. Translated, it gives CASSSSGVYSGNTIYF.

This clone was recorded once. One junction end does not reproduce the germline sequence, and a read error may be involved. This chain connects TRBV6-4 to TRBJ2-2; no definite D call. Germline CDR1 MRHNA, CDR2 SNTAGT. The CDR3 has 13 residues. The CDR3 is CASSAQSTEELFF. Written as DNA, the CDR3 is TGTGCCAGCAGTGCCCAGAGTACCGAGGAGCTGTTTTTT.

The CDR3 bases are TGCAGCGCCCAGACAGGGTCCAAGAACACTGAAGCTTTCTTT. It specifies CSAQTGSKNTEAFF. V usage is TRBV29-1 and J usage is TRBJ1-1, with 7 bases aligning to TRBD1. This CDR3 comprises 14 residues. The ends lost 7 bases at V and 1 base at J; junction bases unmatched: 9. Germline CDR1 and CDR2: SQVTM and ANQGSEA.